This T cell receptor (beta chain) was captured in a study of T cell repertoires and HLA-DP antigens. On the study more broadly: Sorted CD137+CD4+ samples averaged roughly 200 ng DNA; pre-culture CD4+ samples, 1,000 to 1,500 ng.

The primer mix covered 54 TRBV segments and 13 TRBJ segments. Measured with immunoSEQ multiplex PCR; TCRdb has only the in-frame clones, and not every one. The table lists some 110,000 clones, 90% to 95% of them singletons. Study-level points and caveats: Sorted CD137+ clonality was roughly 0.4 for both alloantigens, versus around 0.04 pre-culture.

CDR1 and CDR2 (germline): SNHLY, FYNNEI. Trimming stripped 5 bases from V and 4 bases from J, with 3 bases between. CDR3 length: 11 amino acids. CD4+ T cells, purified by negative selection, averaged approximately 98% purity. Details on this clone: Antigen unknown.

Sequencing was done on a sample of CD4+ T cells from PBMCs. The TCR was taken from a woman under 30 in good health and CMV-seronegative. The chain joins TRBV2 to TRBJ1-3; D ambiguous. The CDR3 DNA follows: TGTGCCAGCAGTCGGGGAAACACCATATATTTT. This encodes CASSRGNTIYF.